This T cell receptor beta chain stems from a study of shared clonotypes between healthy human individuals. The study's findings and limits: As a rule, naive subsets had a larger estimated richness than memory subsets.

A few counts support this clone. Its cognate antigen is unknown. CDR3 length equals 15 residues. Germline CDR1 and CDR2: MNHEY and SVGAGI. V lost 7 bases and J 1 base, leaving 17 bases between the germline ends. Every subset had its genomic DNA shared out evenly among several immunoSEQ plates. Sequenced by immunoSEQ multiplex PCR; TCRdb stores in-frame clones only, minus some. The data contain roughly 1,100,000 clones, approximately 70% of them singletons. The genes are TRBV6-5 and TRBJ2-7; D is perhaps TRBD1 or TRBD2 (7 bases each). The TCR was taken from a young man in good health. Sequencing was carried out using memory CD4+ T cells sorted from blood. Subset specified: CD45RA-negative fraction. For the CDR3, the DNA is TGTGCCAGCACCAAGCAGGGGGGAGGGTCCTACGAGCAGTACTTC. Amino acid sequence: CASTKQGGGSYEQYF.